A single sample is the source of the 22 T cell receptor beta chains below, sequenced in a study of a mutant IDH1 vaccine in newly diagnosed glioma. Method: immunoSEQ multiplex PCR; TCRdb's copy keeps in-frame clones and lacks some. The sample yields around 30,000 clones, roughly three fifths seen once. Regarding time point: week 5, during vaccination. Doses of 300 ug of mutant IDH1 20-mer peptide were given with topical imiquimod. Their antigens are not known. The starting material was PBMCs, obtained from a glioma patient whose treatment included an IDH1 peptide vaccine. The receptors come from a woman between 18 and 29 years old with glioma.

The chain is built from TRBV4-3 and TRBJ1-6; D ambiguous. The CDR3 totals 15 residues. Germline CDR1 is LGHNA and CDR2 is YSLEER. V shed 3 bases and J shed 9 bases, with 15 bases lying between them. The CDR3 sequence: CASSQALGGGSPLHF. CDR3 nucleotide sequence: TGCGCCAGCAGCCAGGCCCTGGGAGGAGGTTCACCCCTCCACTTT.

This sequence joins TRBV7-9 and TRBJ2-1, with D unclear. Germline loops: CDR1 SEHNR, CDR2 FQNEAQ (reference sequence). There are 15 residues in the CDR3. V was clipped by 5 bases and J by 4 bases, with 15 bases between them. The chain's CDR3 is CASSAPPSPYNEQFF. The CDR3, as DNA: TGTGCCAGCAGCGCACCACCCTCACCTTACAATGAGCAGTTCTTC.

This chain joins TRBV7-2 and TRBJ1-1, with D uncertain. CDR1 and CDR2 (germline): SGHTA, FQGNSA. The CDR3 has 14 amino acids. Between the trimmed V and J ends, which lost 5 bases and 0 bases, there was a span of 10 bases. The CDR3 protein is CASSKEIMNTEAFF. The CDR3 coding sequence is TGTGCCAGCAGCAAAGAAATCATGAACACTGAAGCTTTCTTT.

CDR3: CSVLPGGLWTEAFF. Written as DNA, the CDR3 is TGCAGCGTCCTTCCAGGAGGGTTGTGGACTGAAGCTTTCTTT. The rearrangement uses TRBV29-1 and TRBJ1-1; no reliable D call. In germline, CDR1 is SQVTM, CDR2 ANQGSEA. Trimming removed 6 bases from V and 5 bases from J, with 19 bases in between. The CDR3 has 14 residues.

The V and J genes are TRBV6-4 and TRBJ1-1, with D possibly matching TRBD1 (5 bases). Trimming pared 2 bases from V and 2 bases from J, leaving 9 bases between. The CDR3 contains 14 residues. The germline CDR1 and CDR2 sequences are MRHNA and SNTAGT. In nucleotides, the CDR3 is TGTGCCAGCAGTGACAGGGGTGGCAACACTGAAGCTTTCTTT. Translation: CASSDRGGNTEAFF.

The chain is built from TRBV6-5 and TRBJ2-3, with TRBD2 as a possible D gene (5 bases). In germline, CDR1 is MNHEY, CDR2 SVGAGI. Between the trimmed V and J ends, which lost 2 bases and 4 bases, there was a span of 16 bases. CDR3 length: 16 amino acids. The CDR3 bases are TGTGCCAGCAGTTACCGGGGAGCCAGCCGTGCAGATACGCAGTATTTT. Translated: CASSYRGASRADTQYF.

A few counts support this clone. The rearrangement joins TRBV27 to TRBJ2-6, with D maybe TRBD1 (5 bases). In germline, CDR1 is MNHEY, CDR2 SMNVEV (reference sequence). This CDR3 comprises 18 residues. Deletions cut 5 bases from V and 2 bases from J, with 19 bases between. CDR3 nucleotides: TGTGCCAGCAGTCCTATCAGGGTACTGGCTGCTGGGGCCAACGTCCTGACTTTC. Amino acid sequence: CASSPIRVLAAGANVLTF.

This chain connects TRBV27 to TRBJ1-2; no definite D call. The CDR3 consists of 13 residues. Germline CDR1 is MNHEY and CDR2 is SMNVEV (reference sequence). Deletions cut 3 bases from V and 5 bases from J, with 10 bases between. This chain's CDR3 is CASSLSKGYGYTF. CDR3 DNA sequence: TGTGCCAGCAGTTTGAGTAAAGGGTATGGCTACACCTTC.

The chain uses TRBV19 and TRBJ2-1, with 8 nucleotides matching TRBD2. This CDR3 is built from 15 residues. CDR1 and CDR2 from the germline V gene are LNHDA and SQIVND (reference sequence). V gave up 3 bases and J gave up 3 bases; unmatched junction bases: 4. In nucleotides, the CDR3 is TGTGCCAGTAGTATCACTAGCGGAAACTACAATGAGCAGTTCTTC. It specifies CASSITSGNYNEQFF.

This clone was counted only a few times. The CDR3 sequence: CASSQLESRGTDTQYF. The DNA of the CDR3 is TGCGCCAGCAGCCAGCTAGAGAGTAGAGGCACAGATACGCAGTATTTT. This chain uses TRBV4-1 with TRBJ2-3, with D hard to call. CDR3 length equals 16 residues. V was trimmed by 3 bases and J by 1 base, leaving 14 bases between them. Germline-derived CDR1 and CDR2 are MGHRA and YSYEKL.

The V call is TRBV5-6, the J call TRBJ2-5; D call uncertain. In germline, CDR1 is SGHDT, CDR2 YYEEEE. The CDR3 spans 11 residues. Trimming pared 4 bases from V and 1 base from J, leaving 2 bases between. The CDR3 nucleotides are TGTGCCAGCAGCCGCCAAGAGACCCAGTACTTC. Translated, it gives CASSRQETQYF.

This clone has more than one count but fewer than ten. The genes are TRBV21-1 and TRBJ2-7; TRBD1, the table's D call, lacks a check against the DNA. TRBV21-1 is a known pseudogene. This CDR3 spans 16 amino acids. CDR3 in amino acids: CASSKESGCHCPEQYF. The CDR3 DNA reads TGTGCCAGCAGCAAAGAGTCAGGGTGTCACTGCCCCGAGCAGTACTTC.

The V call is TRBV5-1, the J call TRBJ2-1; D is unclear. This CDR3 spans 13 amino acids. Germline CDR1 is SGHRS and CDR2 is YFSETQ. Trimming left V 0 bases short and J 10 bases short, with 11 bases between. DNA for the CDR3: TGCGCCAGCAGCTTGGGACCCCTCCAGGAGCAGTTCTTC. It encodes CASSLGPLQEQFF. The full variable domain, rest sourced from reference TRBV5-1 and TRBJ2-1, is KAGVTQTPRYLIKTRGQQVTLSCSPISGHRSVSWYQQTPGQGLQFLFEYFSETQRNKGNFPGRFSGRQFSNSRSEMNVSTLELGDSALYLCASSLGPLQEQFFGPGTRLTVL.

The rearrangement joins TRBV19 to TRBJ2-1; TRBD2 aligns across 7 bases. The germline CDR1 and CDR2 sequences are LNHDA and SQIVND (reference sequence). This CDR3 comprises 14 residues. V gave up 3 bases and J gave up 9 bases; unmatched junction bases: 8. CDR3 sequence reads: CASSIRGGISEQFF. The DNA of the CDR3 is TGTGCCAGTAGTATTCGCGGGGGAATCTCTGAGCAGTTCTTC.

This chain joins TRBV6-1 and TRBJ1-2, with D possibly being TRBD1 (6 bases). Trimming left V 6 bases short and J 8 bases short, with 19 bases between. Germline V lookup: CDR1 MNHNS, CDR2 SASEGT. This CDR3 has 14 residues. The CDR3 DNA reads TGTGCCAGCAGCACCCTCGACAGGCCGGTCGGCTACACCTTC. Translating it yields CASSTLDRPVGYTF.

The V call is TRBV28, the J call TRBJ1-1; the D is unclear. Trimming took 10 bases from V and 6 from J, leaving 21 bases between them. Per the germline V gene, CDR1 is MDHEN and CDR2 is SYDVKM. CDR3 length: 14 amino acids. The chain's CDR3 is CATTPHDGKPEAFF. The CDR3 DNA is TGTGCCACCACTCCGCATGATGGGAAACCTGAAGCTTTCTTT. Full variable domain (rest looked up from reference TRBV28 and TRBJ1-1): DVKVTQSSRYLVKRTGEKVFLECVQDMDHENMFWYRQDPGLGLRLIYFSYDVKMKEKGDIPEGYSVSREKKERFSLILESASTNQTSMYLCATTPHDGKPEAFFGQGTRLTVV.

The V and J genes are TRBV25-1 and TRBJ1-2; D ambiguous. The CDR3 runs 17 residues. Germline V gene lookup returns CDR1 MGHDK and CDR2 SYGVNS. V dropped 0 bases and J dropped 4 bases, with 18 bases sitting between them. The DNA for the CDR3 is TGTGCCAGCAGTGAATATATGGTTCCTGGAGGGAGCTATGGCTACACCTTC. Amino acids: CASSEYMVPGGSYGYTF.

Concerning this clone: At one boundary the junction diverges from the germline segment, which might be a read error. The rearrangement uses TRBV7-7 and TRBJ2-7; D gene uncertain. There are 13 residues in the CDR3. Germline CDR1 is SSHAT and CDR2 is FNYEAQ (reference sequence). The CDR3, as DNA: TGTGCTAGCAGCTTAGACCCCCTGGAGGAGCAGTACTTC. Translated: CASSLDPLEEQYF. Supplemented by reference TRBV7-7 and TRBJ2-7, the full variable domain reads GAGVSQSPRYKVTKRGQDVTLRCDPISSHATLYWYQQALGQGPEFLTYFNYEAQPDKSGLPSDRFSAERPEGSISTLTIQRTEQRDSAMYRCASSLDPLEEQYFGPGTRLTVT.

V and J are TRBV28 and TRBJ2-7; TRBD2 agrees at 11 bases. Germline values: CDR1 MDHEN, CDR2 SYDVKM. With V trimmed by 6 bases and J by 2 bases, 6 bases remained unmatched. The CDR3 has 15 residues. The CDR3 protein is CASRQLAGEPYEQYF. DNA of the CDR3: TGTGCCAGCAGACAACTAGCGGGAGAACCCTACGAGCAGTACTTC.

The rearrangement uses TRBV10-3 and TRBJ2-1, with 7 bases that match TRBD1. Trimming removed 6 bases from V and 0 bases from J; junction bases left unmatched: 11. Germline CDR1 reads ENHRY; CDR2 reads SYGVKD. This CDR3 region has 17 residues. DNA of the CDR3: TGTGCCATCAGGGGGACAGAAAAAGGAAGCTCCTACAATGAGCAGTTCTTC. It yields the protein CAIRGTEKGSSYNEQFF.

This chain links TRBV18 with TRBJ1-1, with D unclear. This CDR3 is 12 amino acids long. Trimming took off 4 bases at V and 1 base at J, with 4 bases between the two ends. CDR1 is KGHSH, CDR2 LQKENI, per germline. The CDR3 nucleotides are TGTGCCAGCTCACTAGGGAACACTGAAGCTTTCTTT. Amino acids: CASSLGNTEAFF. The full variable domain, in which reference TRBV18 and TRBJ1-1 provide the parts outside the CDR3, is NAGVMQNPRHLVRRRGQEARLRCSPMKGHSHVYWYRQLPEEGLKFMVYLQKENIIDESGMPKERFSAEFPKEGPSILRIQQVVRGDSAAYFCASSLGNTEAFFGQGTRLTVV.

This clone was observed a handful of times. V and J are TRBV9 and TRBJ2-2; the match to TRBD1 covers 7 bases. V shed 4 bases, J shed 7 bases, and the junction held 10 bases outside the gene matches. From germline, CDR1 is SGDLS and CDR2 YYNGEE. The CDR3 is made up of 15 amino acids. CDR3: CASSFKQGMGGELFF. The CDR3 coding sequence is TGTGCCAGCAGCTTCAAACAGGGGATGGGCGGGGAGCTGTTTTTT.